These T cell receptor beta chains were read from a single sample in a study of OX40 agonist ivuxolimab in advanced cancers. The table came from immunoSEQ multiplex PCR; TCRdb's copy has only in-frame clones and leaves some out. The sample yields 66,000 or so clones, roughly 87% seen once. Sequenced material: CD4+ or CD8+ T cells sorted from blood, taken in a trial of the OX40 agonist ivuxolimab. The receptors here all came from an adult with an advanced solid tumor such as melanoma, head and neck, liver or kidney cancer. Both conserved end residues are part of each CDR3. The order of the fields is CDR3 length, clone size, J gene, D gene, V gene, CDR3 DNA, CDR3 protein. A D gene is named only where the DNA matches it firmly. Clone size, where shown, is once, few, many, or a class for clones that have expanded.

len: 13
abundance: .
j_gene: TRBJ2-7
d_gene: TRBD1
v_gene: TRBV6-1
CDR3nt: TGTGCCAGCACAAGACAGGGGCTCTACGAGCAGTACTTC
CDR3aa: CASTRQGLYEQYF

len: 14
abundance: .
j_gene: TRBJ1-1
d_gene: .
v_gene: TRBV7-8
CDR3nt: TGTGCCAGCAGCTTAAGGGACATAAACACTGAAGCTTTCTTT
CDR3aa: CASSLRDINTEAFF

len: 16
abundance: .
j_gene: TRBJ1-5
d_gene: .
v_gene: TRBV7-2
CDR3nt: TGTGCCAGCAGCTTAACATCGGGACAACTCAATCAGCCCCAGCATTTT
CDR3aa: CASSLTSGQLNQPQHF

len: 14
abundance: .
j_gene: TRBJ2-3
d_gene: .
v_gene: TRBV18
CDR3nt: TGTGCCAGCTCACCCCCCCCTACCACAGATACGCAGTATTTT
CDR3aa: CASSPPPTTDTQYF

len: 13
abundance: .
j_gene: TRBJ2-7
d_gene: .
v_gene: TRBV11-3
CDR3nt: TGTGCCAGCAGCTTAGATCCCTCCCAGGGACAGTACTTC
CDR3aa: CASSLDPSQGQYF

len: 13
abundance: .
j_gene: TRBJ1-5
d_gene: .
v_gene: TRBV7-9
CDR3nt: TGTGCCAGCAGCTTAGGCCTAGGGCAGCCCCAGCATTTT
CDR3aa: CASSLGLGQPQHF

len: 15
abundance: once
j_gene: TRBJ1-1
d_gene: .
v_gene: TRBV19
CDR3nt: TGTGCCAGTAGTATCCCTTCTACTCCGAACACTGAAGCTTTCTTT
CDR3aa: CASSIPSTPNTEAFF

len: 15
abundance: .
j_gene: TRBJ2-1
d_gene: TRBD1
v_gene: TRBV19
CDR3nt: TGTGCCAGTACCTCGACAGGGGGCTTGGAGTTTGAGCAGTTCTTC
CDR3aa: CASTSTGGLEFEQFF

len: 15
abundance: .
j_gene: TRBJ2-3
d_gene: TRBD2
v_gene: TRBV14
CDR3nt: TGTGCCAGCAGCCAAGTTCGCGGGAGTACAGATACGCAGTATTTT
CDR3aa: CASSQVRGSTDTQYF

len: 17
abundance: .
j_gene: TRBJ2-1
d_gene: TRBD2
v_gene: TRBV6-1
CDR3nt: TGTGCCAGCAGTGAGATAATACTAGCGGGAGGCCCGAATGAGCAGTTCTTC
CDR3aa: CASSEIILAGGPNEQFF

len: 13
abundance: .
j_gene: TRBJ2-3
d_gene: .
v_gene: TRBV28
CDR3nt: TGTGCCAGCAGAACGACAGGTCCAGATACGCAGTATTTT
CDR3aa: CASRTTGPDTQYF

len: 11
abundance: .
j_gene: TRBJ1-1
d_gene: .
v_gene: TRBV28
CDR3nt: TGTGCCAGCCTGTCTAACACTGAAGCTTTCTTT
CDR3aa: CASLSNTEAFF

len: 13
abundance: .
j_gene: TRBJ1-2
d_gene: TRBD1
v_gene: TRBV28
CDR3nt: TGTGCCAGCAGCTTAGGGGGCGACTATGGCTACACCTTC
CDR3aa: CASSLGGDYGYTF

len: 14
abundance: .
j_gene: TRBJ2-2
d_gene: .
v_gene: TRBV6-5
CDR3nt: TGTGCCAGCACCTCGGGTGGGGGGACCGGGGAGCTGTTTTTT
CDR3aa: CASTSGGGTGELFF

len: 17
abundance: .
j_gene: TRBJ2-1
d_gene: TRBD2
v_gene: TRBV4-2
CDR3nt: TGTGCCAGCAGCCAAGATGTCACGAGCGGGAGTTACAATGAGCAGTTCTTC
CDR3aa: CASSQDVTSGSYNEQFF

len: 13
abundance: .
j_gene: TRBJ1-1
d_gene: .
v_gene: TRBV18
CDR3nt: TGTGCCAGCTGCGACGGTCCGAACTCTGAAGCTTTCTTT
CDR3aa: CASCDGPNSEAFF

len: 16
abundance: .
j_gene: TRBJ2-3
d_gene: TRBD1
v_gene: TRBV28
CDR3nt: TGTGCCAGCAGTTTGCCTTCGACAGGGATGGCAGATACGCAGTATTTT
CDR3aa: CASSLPSTGMADTQYF

len: 17
abundance: .
j_gene: TRBJ2-6
d_gene: .
v_gene: TRBV18
CDR3nt: TGTGCCAGCTCACCCTTCACCGGGGACTCTGGGGCCAACGTCCTGACTTTC
CDR3aa: CASSPFTGDSGANVLTF

len: 14
abundance: once
j_gene: TRBJ2-7
d_gene: .
v_gene: TRBV19
CDR3nt: TGTGCCAGTAGCGAGGGGGGCGGAGCCTACGAGCAGTACTTC
CDR3aa: CASSEGGGAYEQYF

len: 15
abundance: .
j_gene: TRBJ2-4
d_gene: TRBD2
v_gene: TRBV6-1
CDR3nt: TGTGCCAGCAGTGGGACTAGCGGGGGTGGGAACATTCAGTACTTC
CDR3aa: CASSGTSGGGNIQYF

len: 15
abundance: .
j_gene: TRBJ2-1
d_gene: .
v_gene: TRBV7-2
CDR3nt: TGTGCCAGCAGCACACAGGTCAGCTCCTACAATGAGCAGTTCTTC
CDR3aa: CASSTQVSSYNEQFF

len: 16
abundance: .
j_gene: TRBJ2-3
d_gene: TRBD1
v_gene: TRBV7-2
CDR3nt: TGTGCCAGCAGCGCCACGGACAGGGGATTTTATGATACGCAGTATTTT
CDR3aa: CASSATDRGFYDTQYF

len: 16
abundance: few
j_gene: TRBJ1-1
d_gene: .
v_gene: TRBV6-5
CDR3nt: TGTGCCAGCAGTTACGTCGGGCGAGGTAGGAACACTGAAGCTTTCTTT
CDR3aa: CASSYVGRGRNTEAFF

len: 15
abundance: .
j_gene: TRBJ2-3
d_gene: TRBD2
v_gene: TRBV11-3
CDR3nt: TGTGCCAGCAGTCGCGGTAGCGGGGGGACAGATACGCAGTATTTT
CDR3aa: CASSRGSGGTDTQYF

len: 13
abundance: .
j_gene: TRBJ2-7
d_gene: .
v_gene: TRBV29-1
CDR3nt: TGCAGCGTTGGGACACCCCGCTCCTACGAGCAGTACTTC
CDR3aa: CSVGTPRSYEQYF

len: 15
abundance: .
j_gene: TRBJ2-7
d_gene: TRBD1
v_gene: TRBV4-1
CDR3nt: TGCGCCAGCAGCCAAGAGTTAAGCAGGGGGTACGAGCAGTACTTC
CDR3aa: CASSQELSRGYEQYF

len: 14
abundance: .
j_gene: TRBJ2-5
d_gene: .
v_gene: TRBV5-4
CDR3nt: TGTGCCAGCAGCCTTCGGACCGTAGAAGAGACCCAGTACTTC
CDR3aa: CASSLRTVEETQYF

len: 12
abundance: .
j_gene: TRBJ2-5
d_gene: .
v_gene: TRBV7-2
CDR3nt: TGTGCCAGCAGCTTAGTGCAAGAGACCCAGTACTTC
CDR3aa: CASSLVQETQYF

len: 13
abundance: .
j_gene: TRBJ2-7
d_gene: .
v_gene: TRBV5-5
CDR3nt: TGTGCCAGCAGCTACCAATACGGGACCGAGCAGTACTTC
CDR3aa: CASSYQYGTEQYF

len: 16
abundance: .
j_gene: TRBJ1-6
d_gene: TRBD1
v_gene: TRBV9
CDR3nt: TGTGCCAGCAGCGTAGCAATGGGACAGAGAAATTCACCCCTCCACTTT
CDR3aa: CASSVAMGQRNSPLHF

len: 14
abundance: .
j_gene: TRBJ2-7
d_gene: .
v_gene: TRBV5-1
CDR3nt: TGCGCCAGCAGTGAGGGGGTCTCTGCCTACGAGCAGTACTTC
CDR3aa: CASSEGVSAYEQYF

len: 15
abundance: .
j_gene: TRBJ2-7
d_gene: TRBD1
v_gene: TRBV6-1
CDR3nt: TGTGCCAGCAATCCGACAGGGATGGGCGTTGGCGAGCAGTACTTC
CDR3aa: CASNPTGMGVGEQYF

len: 17
abundance: .
j_gene: TRBJ2-1
d_gene: TRBD2
v_gene: TRBV27
CDR3nt: TGTGCCAGCAGTTTATCCAGCGGGACGAGCTCCTACAATGAGCAGTTCTTC
CDR3aa: CASSLSSGTSSYNEQFF

len: 14
abundance: .
j_gene: TRBJ2-1
d_gene: TRBD2
v_gene: TRBV30
CDR3nt: TGTGCCGGCCCTGGTTCTAGCGGGAGTAATGAGCAGTTCTTC
CDR3aa: CAGPGSSGSNEQFF

len: 11
abundance: .
j_gene: TRBJ2-2
d_gene: .
v_gene: TRBV7-2
CDR3nt: TGTGCCAGCAGCTTTTCCAGGGAGCTGTTTTTT
CDR3aa: CASSFSRELFF

len: 15
abundance: .
j_gene: TRBJ2-7
d_gene: .
v_gene: TRBV5-1
CDR3nt: TGCGCCAGCAGCTTGGGTGGGGGGACCTCCTACGAGCAGTACTTC
CDR3aa: CASSLGGGTSYEQYF

len: 16
abundance: .
j_gene: TRBJ2-5
d_gene: .
v_gene: TRBV28
CDR3nt: TGTGCCAGCAGTTCCCCCATTACTAGCTACCAAGAGACCCAGTACTTC
CDR3aa: CASSSPITSYQETQYF

len: 17
abundance: .
j_gene: TRBJ2-2
d_gene: TRBD2
v_gene: TRBV5-8
CDR3nt: TGTGCCAGCAGCTTGGCCCGACTAGCGGGAATTGCCGGGGAGCTGTTTTTT
CDR3aa: CASSLARLAGIAGELFF

len: 12
abundance: .
j_gene: TRBJ2-3
d_gene: .
v_gene: TRBV11-1
CDR3nt: TGTGCCAGCAGCTTAGGTCGTGGCTCGCAGTATTTT
CDR3aa: CASSLGRGSQYF

len: 15
abundance: few
j_gene: TRBJ2-2
d_gene: .
v_gene: TRBV19
CDR3nt: TGTGCCAGTACCTCGTCCCGTACGAACACCGGGGAGCTGTTTTTT
CDR3aa: CASTSSRTNTGELFF

len: 13
abundance: .
j_gene: TRBJ1-1
d_gene: .
v_gene: TRBV2
CDR3nt: TGTGCCAGCATGGGATCGGAGAACACTGAAGCTTTCTTT
CDR3aa: CASMGSENTEAFF

len: 15
abundance: .
j_gene: TRBJ2-7
d_gene: TRBD1
v_gene: TRBV25-1
CDR3nt: TGTGCCAGCAGGCCCCCCGGGACAGTGGCCTACGAGCAGTACTTC
CDR3aa: CASRPPGTVAYEQYF

len: 12
abundance: .
j_gene: TRBJ1-1
d_gene: TRBD1
v_gene: TRBV29-1
CDR3nt: TGCACCGTTTGGGACAGCTACGCCGAAGCTTTCTTT
CDR3aa: CTVWDSYAEAFF

len: 12
abundance: once
j_gene: TRBJ1-1
d_gene: .
v_gene: TRBV6-1
CDR3nt: TGTGCCAGCAGAAGACAGGCAACTGAAGCTTTCTTT
CDR3aa: CASRRQATEAFF

len: 15
abundance: .
j_gene: TRBJ1-2
d_gene: TRBD1
v_gene: TRBV6-5
CDR3nt: TGTGCCAGCAGTCAACAGGGACAGGGAAACTATGGCTACACCTTC
CDR3aa: CASSQQGQGNYGYTF

len: 16
abundance: .
j_gene: TRBJ2-1
d_gene: TRBD2
v_gene: TRBV4-2
CDR3nt: TGTGCCAGCAGCCAGGGACTAGCGGGGGTGGTCAATGAGCAGTTCTTC
CDR3aa: CASSQGLAGVVNEQFF